The sequence of this TCR beta chain was determined in a study of blood T cell repertoires in COVID-19. Overall study: Whether acute or convalescent, the COVID-19 samples came from the United States, Italy and Spain.

Germline V gene data show CDR1 as SEHNR and CDR2 as FQNEAQ (reference sequence). The CDR3 runs to 12 residues. In the case of this clone: Its ends do not fully match the called genes, so a read error is possible.

The assay was immunoSEQ multiplex PCR, and TCRdb's table has in-frame clones only and misses some. Here the sample spans 80,000 to 95,000 clones, around 90% being singletons. This sequence originates from a woman in her forties or fifties with active or convalescent COVID-19. The sequencing input was peripheral blood. V gene TRBV7-9 combines with J gene TRBJ1-2, with a tentative D call TRBD1 (6 bases). This CDR3 is CASSPINRAPAF. The CDR3 nucleotides are TGTGCCAGCAGCCCGATAAACAGGGCACCGGCCTTC.